The T cell receptor (beta chain) described here comes from a study of CD8 T cells in ankylosing spondylitis. Regarding the study as a whole: Past research had described some motif variants in reactive arthritis synovial fluid and blood. Apparently characteristic of ankylosing spondylitis blood was a TCR beta motif (roughly eight highly homologous variants). Disease-linked clones proved CD8+ and comparatively uncommon in peripheral blood.

V gave up 4 bases and J gave up 7 bases; unmatched junction bases: 5. The CDR3 is 13 residues long. The germline gives CDR1 MDHEN, CDR2 SYDVKM. By quantitative 5'-RACE with molecular barcodes, the TCR beta libraries were made. MiXCR was run by TCRdb on the 5' RACE reads, yielding one entry per CDR3 protein. The sample gives some 840,000 distinct CDR3 sequences, 10% to 15% of which show up once; about 0.49% is in the top ten. This clonotype has only a few counts. Its matching antigen is unknown. The clonotype originates from a male donor with ankylosing spondylitis. The sample comprised blood, either unsorted or a sorted T cell fraction (not recorded which). The chain joins TRBV28 to TRBJ1-2, with 8 bases identical to TRBD1. This CDR3 is CASSSTDRAGYTF. The CDR3 DNA reads as TGTGCCAGCAGTTCTACGGACAGGGCTGGCTACACCTTC.